This paragraph covers one T cell receptor (beta chain) sequence. No antigen is known for it. This entry belongs to a study of shared clonotypes between healthy human individuals. Study observations and caveats: Estimated richness was generally greater in naive than memory subsets. Clonotype sharing across a few donors was observed for 4% to 6.5% of naive CD4 clonotypes.

The authors ran the assay at deep level. Per the original data handling: ImmunoSEQ output lacked quality scores and full-length reads, limiting matched filtering. Profiled with immunoSEQ multiplex PCR; TCRdb holds only in-frame clones, not every one. The D gene and trimming were derived from the DNA, and the V and J assignments and clone size from that table. The sample yields more than 600,000 clones, approximately 90% seen once. Looked up from germline, CDR1 is SGHVS and CDR2 is FNYEAQ. This CDR3 is built from 15 residues. Between the trimmed V and J ends, which lost 4 bases and 1 base, there was a span of 13 bases. As defined, naive CD8 cells were CD45RO-negative and positively selected for CCR7, with terminally differentiated effector memory CD45RA+ cells excluded.

The source is a man under 40 in good health. The genes are TRBV7-6 and TRBJ2-5, with D possibly being TRBD1 (6 bases). Sequences were obtained from naive CD8+ T cells sorted from blood. CDR3 nucleotides: TGTGCCAGCAGCTCTCAGACAGGCCTCCAAGAGACCCAGTACTTC. Protein sequence: CASSSQTGLQETQYF.